These 10 T cell receptor beta chains originate from one sample sequenced in a study of PD-1 blockade in classical Hodgkin lymphoma (dated by TCRdb to the early 2020s). The method behind the library was the immunoSEQ multiplex PCR assay. Imported from immuneACCESS, the table was reduced by TCRdb to in-frame sequences with V and J called. These copies leave out some clones; in studies compared against another copy, an unresolved V gene accounts for under half, and the cause of the remainder is not known. The sample table shows tens of thousands of clones, and about 72% are seen once. Jointly, the top ten make up 2.5% to 3.5% of the sample. Reading the label with the study, this specimen's time point is: cycle 1 day 1 (C1D1), immediately before nivolumab initiation. All trial patients had relapsed after autologous stem cell transplantation, with cohorts A, B and C differing in prior brentuximab vedotin exposure.

Sequences were derived from peripheral blood mononuclear cells (PBMCs), sampled at baseline. The receptors shown here come from a human donor with classical Hodgkin lymphoma.

The chain recombines TRBV11-2 with TRBJ2-5, with D tentatively TRBD1 (6 bases). V lost 3 bases and J lost 3, with 14 bases in between. Germline V gives CDR1 SGHAT, CDR2 FQNNGV. This CDR3 has 15 residues. The CDR3 nucleotides are TGTGCCAGCAGCTTGGGCGCCCAGGGGAAAGAGACCCAGTACTTC. Translation: CASSLGAQGKETQYF.

The CDR3 here is CASTPGAAAYEQYF. Written as DNA, the CDR3 is TGTGCCAGCACCCCGGGGGCAGCGGCATACGAGCAGTACTTC. The chain recombines TRBV5-4 with TRBJ2-7; D tentatively fits TRBD1 or TRBD2 (6 bases each). CDR3 length: 14 amino acids. V gave up 6 bases and J gave up 4 bases, with 17 bases separating them. Germline lookup yields CDR1 SGHNT and CDR2 YYREEE (reference sequence).

This rearrangement joins TRBV5-4 to TRBJ1-1, with D hard to call. This CDR3 region has 12 residues. Deletions cut 4 bases from V and 3 bases from J, with 7 bases between. Germline CDR1 is SGHNT and CDR2 is YYREEE (reference sequence). CDR3 residues: CASSRADTEAFF. CDR3 in DNA: TGTGCCAGCAGCCGGGCGGACACTGAAGCTTTCTTT.

Here the CDR3 DNA reads TGTGCCAGCAGTTTAATCAGGGGTACGAATGAGCAGTTCTTC. Protein product: CASSLIRGTNEQFF. This chain uses TRBV27 with TRBJ2-1; D perhaps matches TRBD1 (6 bases). Trimming removed 2 bases at V and 7 bases at J, with 12 bases between. The germline V gene has CDR1 MNHEY and CDR2 SMNVEV (reference sequence). The CDR3 runs to 14 residues.

This clone was seen a few times. This rearrangement joins TRBV29-1 to TRBJ2-3; D is unresolved. This CDR3 contains 11 residues. V lost 6 bases to trimming and J lost 4 bases, with 8 bases between them. Germline V gene data show CDR1 as SQVTM and CDR2 as ANQGSEA. This chain's CDR3 is CSVRYADTQYF. The CDR3 bases are TGCAGCGTCCGCTACGCAGATACGCAGTATTTT.

The chain recombines TRBV23-1 with TRBJ1-2, with a possible D match to TRBD1 (6 bases). TRBV23-1 is an ORF, with its function uncertain. Trimming cost V 3 bases and J 3 bases, with 14 bases left between them. This CDR3 contains 15 residues. CDR3 bases: TGCGCCAGCAGTCACGGGGGGCCCAACGACTATGGCTACACCTTC. This gives the protein CASSHGGPNDYGYTF.

In this sample, this clone turned up a few times. V gene TRBV7-9 combines with J gene TRBJ1-2, with 8 nucleotides matching TRBD1. The CDR3 sequence is 15 residues long. The V segment lost 5 bases and the J segment 1 base; nucleotides outside the gene matches: 6. Germline loops: CDR1 SEHNR, CDR2 FQNEAQ (reference sequence). The CDR3 loop reads CASSSSGGLNYGYTF. CDR3 sequence (DNA): TGTGCCAGCAGCAGTTCAGGGGGCCTTAACTATGGCTACACCTTC.

The V gene is TRBV30, the J gene TRBJ1-2, with D possibly matching TRBD1 (5 bases). Germline values: CDR1 GTSNPN, CDR2 SVGIG (reference sequence). V gave up 3 bases and J gave up 6 bases, with 11 bases separating them. CDR3 length: 12 amino acids. CDR3: CAWRGEGDGYTF. In DNA, the CDR3 is TGTGCCTGGAGGGGGGAAGGAGATGGCTACACCTTC.

The J gene is TRBJ1-3, the V gene TRBV7-9; no reliable D call. Deletions cut 5 bases from V and 0 bases from J, with 11 bases between. The germline gives CDR1 SEHNR, CDR2 FQNEAQ (reference sequence). There are 15 residues in the CDR3. This CDR3 reads CASSPDIDSGNTIYF. CDR3 bases: TGTGCCAGCAGCCCAGATATCGACTCTGGAAACACCATATATTTT.

The chain joins TRBV9 to TRBJ2-3; D possibly corresponds to TRBD2 (6 bases). The V end was cut by 2 bases, the J end by 4 bases, with 23 bases between. CDR1 SGDLS and CDR2 YYNGEE come from the germline V gene. The CDR3 length is 18 residues. The CDR3 bases are TGTGCCAGCAGCGTTTCGGGAGTGCATACAAGTAGGTCAGATACGCAGTATTTT. Protein sequence: CASSVSGVHTSRSDTQYF.